The rows below give T cell receptor beta chains drawn from one sample of a study of CD8 T cells in Susac syndrome. TCRdb reanalysed the immunoSEQ multiplex PCR reads using MiXCR and keeps one entry per CDR3 protein. The table lists 180,000 or so distinct CDR3 sequences, roughly 94% of them singletons. Sequences were obtained from CD4+ T cells from PBMCs. These receptor sequences come from a human donor with Susac syndrome. CDR3s include the opening cysteine and the closing phenylalanine or tryptophan. A D gene is named only where the DNA matches it firmly. Clone size is shown for a subset of rows, as once, few, many or a class of expanded clone.

D gene	V gene	CDR3 length	J gene	clone size	CDR3 protein	CDR3 DNA
-	TRBV4-1	15	TRBJ2-7	-	CASSQEAQGGYEQYF	TGCGCCAGCAGCCAAGAGGCCCAGGGTGGCTACGAGCAGTACTTC
-	TRBV7-8	13	TRBJ2-7	-	CASSLGGAGEQYF	TGTGCCAGCAGCTTAGGGGGGGCGGGCGAGCAGTACTTC
-	TRBV2	14	TRBJ1-1	-	CASSEQGGNTEAFF	TGTGCCAGCAGTGAACAGGGAGGGAACACTGAAGCTTTCTTT
-	TRBV5-6	16	TRBJ2-1	-	CASSLGTPSYHNEQFF	TGTGCCAGCAGCTTGGGTACCCCATCGTACCACAATGAGCAGTTCTTC
-	TRBV3-1	15	TRBJ1-1	-	CASSHGVLMNTEAFF	TGTGCCAGCAGCCATGGAGTTCTGATGAACACTGAAGCTTTCTTT
-	TRBV20-1	15	TRBJ2-1	-	CSARTPVPSYNEQFF	TGCAGTGCTAGAACGCCGGTTCCCTCCTACAATGAGCAGTTCTTC
-	TRBV18	16	TRBJ2-1	once	CASSPPPGGMGDEQFF	TGTGCCAGCTCACCACCTCCTGGAGGGATGGGGGATGAGCAGTTCTTC
-	TRBV9	17	TRBJ2-3	-	CASSVEGSALFSDTQYF	TGTGCCAGCAGCGTAGAGGGTAGCGCACTCTTTTCAGATACGCAGTATTTT
-	TRBV15	15	TRBJ2-7	-	CATSRTPLGPYEQYF	TGTGCCACCAGCAGAACACCCTTGGGGCCGTACGAGCAGTACTTC
-	TRBV6-6	15	TRBJ2-1	-	CASSLAQRSHNEQFF	TGTGCCAGCAGCCTCGCTCAGCGGAGTCACAATGAGCAGTTCTTC
-	TRBV12-3/TRBV12-4	13	TRBJ1-5	-	CASSPFRDQPQHF	TGTGCCAGCAGTCCCTTCAGGGATCAGCCCCAGCATTTT
-	TRBV20-1	15	TRBJ2-3	once	CSAIAVGLPSDTQYF	TGCAGTGCTATAGCGGTCGGACTACCCTCAGATACGCAGTATTTT
TRBD1	TRBV2	14	TRBJ1-5	-	CASTSGQGIEPQHF	TGTGCCAGCACTAGCGGACAGGGGATTGAGCCCCAGCATTTT
-	TRBV6-6	14	TRBJ2-7	-	CASSYSTEIYEQYF	TGTGCCAGCAGTTACTCAACAGAGATCTACGAGCAGTACTTC
TRBD2	TRBV20-1	15	TRBJ2-3	-	CSARDRGLAWDTQYF	TGCAGTGCTAGAGATCGGGGACTAGCGTGGGATACGCAGTATTTT
-	TRBV6-2/TRBV6-3	13	TRBJ1-6	-	CASSPDGNSPLHF	TGTGCCAGCAGCCCGGATGGGAATTCACCCCTCCACTTT
-	TRBV12-3/TRBV12-4	14	TRBJ1-1	-	CASSLGRTNTEAFF	TGTGCCAGCAGTTTAGGACGGACAAACACTGAAGCTTTCTTT
-	TRBV20-1	15	TRBJ2-7	-	CSARPVVADAYEQYF	TGCAGTGCTAGACCCGTGGTAGCGGATGCCTACGAGCAGTACTTC
TRBD1	TRBV6-5	13	TRBJ2-3	-	CASSRDRGNTQYF	TGTGCCAGCAGCCGGGACAGGGGAAATACGCAGTATTTT
-	TRBV30	13	TRBJ1-4	-	CAWNPRADEKLFF	TGTGCCTGGAACCCTAGGGCGGATGAAAAACTGTTTTTT
TRBD1	TRBV20-1	14	TRBJ1-6	-	CSARQGAANSPLHF	TGCAGTGCTCGACAGGGGGCCGCCAATTCACCCCTCCACTTT
TRBD2	TRBV7-2	16	TRBJ2-5	-	CASSQTLAGAQETQYF	TGTGCCAGCAGCCAAACCCTAGCGGGGGCCCAAGAGACCCAGTACTTC
TRBD1	TRBV25-1	15	TRBJ1-4	-	CASSERPGTAEKLFF	TGTGCCAGCAGTGAACGCCCCGGGACAGCTGAAAAACTGTTTTTT
-	TRBV4-1	16	TRBJ2-7	-	CASSQGLREATYEQYF	TGCGCCAGCAGCCAGGGTTTGAGGGAGGCCACCTACGAGCAGTACTTC
-	TRBV21-1	16	TRBJ1-1	-	CASSMGPGVQYTEAFF	TGTGCCAGCAGCATGGGTCCGGGGGTTCAGTACACTGAAGCTTTCTTT
-	TRBV7-2	15	TRBJ2-2	-	CASSLSGANTGELFF	TGTGCCAGCAGCCTTAGCGGAGCGAACACCGGGGAGCTGTTTTTT
-	TRBV30	13	TRBJ1-3	-	CAFDTSSGNTIYF	TGTGCCTTTGACACCAGCTCTGGAAACACCATATATTTT
TRBD1	TRBV7-9	13	TRBJ2-7	-	CASSGDRGYEQYF	TGTGCCAGCAGCGGTGACAGGGGCTACGAGCAGTACTTC
-	TRBV19	14	TRBJ1-1	-	CASSPFYRDTEAFF	TGTGCCAGTAGTCCGTTCTACCGGGACACTGAAGCTTTCTTT
TRBD2	TRBV5-1	13	TRBJ2-4	-	CASSSREGDIQYF	TGCGCCAGCAGCTCCCGGGAGGGAGACATTCAGTACTTC
-	TRBV7-9	15	TRBJ2-3	-	CASSLVELAYDTQYF	TGTGCCAGCAGCTTAGTAGAACTAGCCTACGATACGCAGTATTTT
-	TRBV3-1	13	TRBJ1-1	-	CASSQVRGLEAFF	TGTGCCAGCAGCCAAGTCCGGGGCCTTGAAGCTTTCTTT
-	TRBV10-3	14	TRBJ1-2	-	CATRRVEVFDGYTF	TGTGCCACGCGCAGGGTTGAAGTTTTTGATGGCTACACCTTC